This T cell receptor (beta chain) was profiled in a study of T cells after yellow fever vaccination. Overall study findings and caveats: Primary-vaccination clones mostly resurfaced post-booster (nearly 97% CD4, around 88% CD8).

The V and J ends lost 6 bases and 7 bases, in that order; junction bases with no gene match: 5. CDR3 length: 13 amino acids. This clonotype was observed a few times. Its antigen remains unknown. Making TCR cDNA involved 5'RACE template switching, which added UMIs and a universal primer site. Each CDR3 protein gets one entry after TCRdb re-called the 5' RACE reads with MiXCR. The sample shows some 600,000 distinct CDR3 sequences, 9% to 15% of them seen only once. The chain joins TRBV12-3 or TRBV12-4 to TRBJ2-4, with 8 bases fitting TRBD1. The sequenced sample was PBMCs, obtained on the day of the yellow fever booster vaccination. This receptor was identified in a man aged 25 to 45 who received the YFV17D yellow fever vaccine. The CDR3 DNA reads TGTGCCAGCAGACGGACAGGGATGAACATTCAGTACTTC. Encoded protein: CASRRTGMNIQYF.